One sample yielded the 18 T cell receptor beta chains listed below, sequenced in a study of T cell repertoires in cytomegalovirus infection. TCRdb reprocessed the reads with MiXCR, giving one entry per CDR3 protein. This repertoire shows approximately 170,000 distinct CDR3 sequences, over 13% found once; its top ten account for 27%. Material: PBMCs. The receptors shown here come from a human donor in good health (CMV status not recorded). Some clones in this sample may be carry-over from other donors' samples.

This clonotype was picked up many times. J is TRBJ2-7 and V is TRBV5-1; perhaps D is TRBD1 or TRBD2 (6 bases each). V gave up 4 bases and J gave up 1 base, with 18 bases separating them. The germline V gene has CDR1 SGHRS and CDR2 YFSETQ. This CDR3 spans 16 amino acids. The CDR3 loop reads CASSKGGATGSYEQYF. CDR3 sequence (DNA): TGCGCCAGCAGCAAGGGGGGAGCGACAGGATCCTACGAGCAGTACTTC.

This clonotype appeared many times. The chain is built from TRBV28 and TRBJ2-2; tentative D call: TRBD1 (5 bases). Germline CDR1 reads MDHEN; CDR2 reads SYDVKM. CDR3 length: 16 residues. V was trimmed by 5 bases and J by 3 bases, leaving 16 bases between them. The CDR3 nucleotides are TGTGCCAGCAGTCCCCCGATTGCAGGGCACACCGGGGAGCTGTTTTTT. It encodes CASSPPIAGHTGELFF.

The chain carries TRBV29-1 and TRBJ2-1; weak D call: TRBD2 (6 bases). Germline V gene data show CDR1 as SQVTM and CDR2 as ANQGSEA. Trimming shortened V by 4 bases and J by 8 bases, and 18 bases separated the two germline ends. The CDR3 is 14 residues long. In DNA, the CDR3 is TGCAGCGTTGGGTTAGCGGAAGAATTTGATGAGCAGTTCTTC. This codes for CSVGLAEEFDEQFF.

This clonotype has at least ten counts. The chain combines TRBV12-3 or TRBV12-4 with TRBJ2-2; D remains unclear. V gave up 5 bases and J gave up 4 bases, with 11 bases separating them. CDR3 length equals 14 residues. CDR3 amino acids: CASSPGRLTGELFF. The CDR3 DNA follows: TGTGCCAGCAGTCCGGGCAGACTCACCGGGGAGCTGTTTTTT.

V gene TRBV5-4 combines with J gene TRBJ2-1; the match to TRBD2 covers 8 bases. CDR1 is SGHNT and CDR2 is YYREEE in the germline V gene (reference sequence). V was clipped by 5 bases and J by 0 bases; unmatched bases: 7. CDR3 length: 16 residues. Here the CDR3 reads CASSPGGVLSYNEQFF. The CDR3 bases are TGTGCCAGCAGTCCGGGGGGGGTACTCTCCTACAATGAGCAGTTCTTC. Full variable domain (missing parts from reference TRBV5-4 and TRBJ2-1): ETGVTQSPTHLIKTRGQQVTLRCSSQSGHNTVSWYQQALGQGPQFIFQYYREEENGRGNFPPRFSGLQFPNYSSELNVNALELDDSALYLCASSPGGVLSYNEQFFGPGTRLTVL.

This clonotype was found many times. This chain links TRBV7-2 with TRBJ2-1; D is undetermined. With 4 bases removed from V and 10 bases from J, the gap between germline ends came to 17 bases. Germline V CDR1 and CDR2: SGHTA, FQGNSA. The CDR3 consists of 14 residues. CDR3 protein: CASSSQTRRGEQFF. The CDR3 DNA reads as TGTGCCAGCAGCTCCCAGACGAGACGAGGCGAGCAGTTCTTC.

CDR3: CASRRFGLAYEQYF. As DNA, the CDR3 is TGTGCCAGCAGACGCTTCGGACTAGCCTACGAGCAGTACTTC. V is TRBV6-2 or TRBV6-3 and J is TRBJ2-7; 7 nucleotides agree with TRBD2. From germline, CDR1 is MNHEY and CDR2 SVGEGT. This CDR3 contains 14 residues. The J segment lost 2 bases and the V segment lost 6 bases, leaving 7 bases of the junction unmatched.

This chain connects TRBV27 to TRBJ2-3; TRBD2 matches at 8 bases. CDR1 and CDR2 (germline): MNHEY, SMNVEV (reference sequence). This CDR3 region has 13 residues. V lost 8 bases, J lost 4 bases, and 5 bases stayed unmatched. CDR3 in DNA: TGTGCCAGCCTCAGCGGGAGTTCAGATACGCAGTATTTT. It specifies CASLSGSSDTQYF.

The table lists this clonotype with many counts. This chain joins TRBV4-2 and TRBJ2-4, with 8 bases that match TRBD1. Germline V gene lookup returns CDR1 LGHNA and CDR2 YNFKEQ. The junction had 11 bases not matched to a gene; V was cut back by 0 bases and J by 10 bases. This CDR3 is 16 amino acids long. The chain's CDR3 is CASSQELGQGTSIQYF. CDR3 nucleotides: TGTGCCAGCAGCCAAGAATTAGGACAGGGAACCTCAATTCAGTACTTC.

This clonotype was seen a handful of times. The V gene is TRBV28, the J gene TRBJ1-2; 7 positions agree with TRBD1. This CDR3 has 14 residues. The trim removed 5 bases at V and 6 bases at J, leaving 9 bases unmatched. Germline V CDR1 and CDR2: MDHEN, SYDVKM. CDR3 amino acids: CASSTWTGNHGYTF. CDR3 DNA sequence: TGTGCCAGCAGTACATGGACAGGAAATCATGGCTACACCTTC.

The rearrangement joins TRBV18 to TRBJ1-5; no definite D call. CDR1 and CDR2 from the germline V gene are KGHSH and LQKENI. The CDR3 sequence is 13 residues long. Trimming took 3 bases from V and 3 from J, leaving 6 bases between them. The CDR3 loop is CASSPDNNQPQHF. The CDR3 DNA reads TGTGCCAGCTCACCCGACAACAATCAGCCCCAGCATTTT.

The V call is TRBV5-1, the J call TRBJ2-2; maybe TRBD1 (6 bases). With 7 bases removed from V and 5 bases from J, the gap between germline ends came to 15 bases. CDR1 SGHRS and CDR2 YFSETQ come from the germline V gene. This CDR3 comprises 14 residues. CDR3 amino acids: CASSRQETTGELFF. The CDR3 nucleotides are TGCGCCAGCTCCCGACAGGAAACTACCGGGGAGCTGTTTTTT.

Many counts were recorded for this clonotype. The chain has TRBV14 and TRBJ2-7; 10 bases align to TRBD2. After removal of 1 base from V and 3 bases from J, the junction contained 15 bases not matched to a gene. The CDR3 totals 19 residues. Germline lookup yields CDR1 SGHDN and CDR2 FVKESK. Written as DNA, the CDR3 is TGTGCCAGCAGCCAAGGTGCGAGCGGGAGGGCCTGGGGGGACTACGAGCAGTACTTC. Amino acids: CASSQGASGRAWGDYEQYF. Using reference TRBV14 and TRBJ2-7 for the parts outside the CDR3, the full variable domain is EAGVTQFPSHSVIEKGQTVTLRCDPISGHDNLYWYRRVMGKEIKFLLHFVKESKQDESGMPNNRFLAERTGGTYSTLKVQPAELEDSGVYFCASSQGASGRAWGDYEQYFGPGTRLTVT.

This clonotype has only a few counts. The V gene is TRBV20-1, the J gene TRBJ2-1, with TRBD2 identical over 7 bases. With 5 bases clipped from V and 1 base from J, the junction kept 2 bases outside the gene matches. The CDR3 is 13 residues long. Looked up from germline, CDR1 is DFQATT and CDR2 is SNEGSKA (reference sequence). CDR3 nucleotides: TGCAGTGCTGGGGGGGAGTCCTACAATGAGCAGTTCTTC. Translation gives CSAGGESYNEQFF.

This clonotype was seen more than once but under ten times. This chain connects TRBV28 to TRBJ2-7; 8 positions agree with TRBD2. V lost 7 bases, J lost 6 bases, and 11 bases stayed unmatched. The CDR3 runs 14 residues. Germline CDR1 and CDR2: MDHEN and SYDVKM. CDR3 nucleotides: TGTGCCAGCACCTGGGGTAGCGGGACATCCGAGCAGTACTTC. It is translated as CASTWGSGTSEQYF.

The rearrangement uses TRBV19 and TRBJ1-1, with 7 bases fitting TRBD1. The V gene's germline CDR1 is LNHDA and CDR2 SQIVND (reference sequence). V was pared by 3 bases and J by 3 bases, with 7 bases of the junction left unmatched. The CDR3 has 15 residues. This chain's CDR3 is CASSISTGPYTEAFF. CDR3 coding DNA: TGTGCCAGTAGTATTTCGACAGGGCCGTACACTGAAGCTTTCTTT.

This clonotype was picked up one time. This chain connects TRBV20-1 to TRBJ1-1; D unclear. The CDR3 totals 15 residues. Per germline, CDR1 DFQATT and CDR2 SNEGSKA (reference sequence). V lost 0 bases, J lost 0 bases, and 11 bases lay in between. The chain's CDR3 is CSARDPGPMNTEAFF. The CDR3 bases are TGCAGTGCTAGAGACCCGGGCCCCATGAACACTGAAGCTTTCTTT.

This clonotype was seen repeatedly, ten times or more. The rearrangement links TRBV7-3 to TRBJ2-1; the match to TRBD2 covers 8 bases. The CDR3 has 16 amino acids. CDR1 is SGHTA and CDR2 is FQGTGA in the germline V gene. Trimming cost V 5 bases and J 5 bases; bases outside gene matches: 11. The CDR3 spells CASSPRSRTSHNEQFF. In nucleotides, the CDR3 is TGTGCCAGCAGCCCGCGCTCGAGGACTAGCCACAATGAGCAGTTCTTC.